A selection of T cell receptor beta chains follows, all from one sample in a study of Ad26.COV2.S vaccination and SARS-CoV-2 variants. Here immunoSEQ multiplex PCR was the method, and the copy in TCRdb shows in-frame clones only, minus some. The sample holds about 180,000 clones, around 90% seen once. Specimen: peripheral blood, collected after recovery from COVID-19. The receptor source for this set is a human donor who had recovered from COVID-19. Each CDR3 is given with its conserved first and last residue. D genes are given only for firm matches. Clone size is given for some rows only: seen once, a few or many times, or a class if the clone is expanded.

D	J	V	size	DNA	CDR3
TRBD2	TRBJ2-7	TRBV13	.	TGTGCCAGCAGCTTGGAAGGGCCGGGGGGCTACGAGCAGTACTTC	CASSLEGPGGYEQYF
.	TRBJ1-1	TRBV29-1	.	TGCAGCGTTGATAGACGATGGGGGACTGAAGCTTTCTTT	CSVDRRWGTEAFF
.	TRBJ2-3	TRBV6-6	.	TGTGCCAGCAGTTCACTCATGGCTAGCACAGATACGCAGTATTTT	CASSSLMASTDTQYF
.	TRBJ2-7	TRBV10-2	.	TGCGCCAGCAGAGACCCAGGGGCGGAATACGAGCAGTACTTC	CASRDPGAEYEQYF
.	TRBJ2-5	TRBV5-1	.	TGCGCCAGCAGCGGGGGCAGCCAAGAGACCCAGTACTTC	CASSGGSQETQYF
TRBD2	TRBJ2-3	TRBV9	.	TGTGCCAGCAGCGCCACTAGCGGGGTTAGCACAGATACGCAGTATTTT	CASSATSGVSTDTQYF
.	TRBJ2-7	TRBV19	.	TGTGCCAGTAGCACCACAGGGACCGAGCAGTACTTC	CASSTTGTEQYF
TRBD2	TRBJ2-7	TRBV11-2	.	TGTGCCAGCAGCTTTGAGCGGGGGCAAACCTACGAGCAGTACTTC	CASSFERGQTYEQYF
TRBD1	TRBJ1-2	TRBV6-5	many	TGTGCCAGCAGTCGGACAGGTGAAGGCTACACCTTC	CASSRTGEGYTF
.	TRBJ1-2	TRBV19	.	TGTGCCAGTAGCTCGCCGGGACGAAGGAACTATGGCTACACCTTC	CASSSPGRRNYGYTF
.	TRBJ2-1	TRBV24-1	.	TGTGCCACCAGTGATCCCCTCGACAGATACAATGAGCAGTTCTTC	CATSDPLDRYNEQFF
.	TRBJ2-7	TRBV7-2	.	TGTGCCAGCAGCTTAGTAGGGGAGCTAGAGGGCCCTCTGGACGAGCAGTACTTC	CASSLVGELEGPLDEQYF
.	TRBJ1-1	TRBV6-5	.	TGTGCCAGCACCGGCCCGGGAATGAACACTGAAGCTTTCTTT	CASTGPGMNTEAFF
.	TRBJ1-2	TRBV5-4	.	TGTGCCAGCAGCTTGGCCCGCGAGGGGCGCGGTGGCTACACCTTC	CASSLAREGRGGYTF
TRBD2	TRBJ2-3	TRBV6-5	.	TGTGCCAGCAGTTACTCGAGCGGGGAGCCCACAGATACGCAGTATTTT	CASSYSSGEPTDTQYF
.	TRBJ1-1	TRBV5-5	.	TGTGCCAGCAGCTTCGCCGGGGCAAGAAACACTGAAGCTTTCTTT	CASSFAGARNTEAFF
TRBD1	TRBJ2-5	TRBV7-3	.	TGTGCCAGCAGCCCGGGACAGTTGGGAGAGACCCAGTACTTC	CASSPGQLGETQYF
TRBD2	TRBJ2-1	TRBV6-5	.	TGTGCCAGCCGGACTAGCGGGACGAATGAGCAGTTCTTC	CASRTSGTNEQFF
.	TRBJ2-7	TRBV6-6	.	TGTGCCAGCAGTTACTCTATCCGGGGAGAAAGCTACGAGCAGTACTTC	CASSYSIRGESYEQYF
.	TRBJ2-7	TRBV6-6	.	TGTGCCATCGCATTGAGACCCGACTACGAGCAGTACTTC	CAIALRPDYEQYF
TRBD1	TRBJ2-7	TRBV4-1	.	TGCGCCAGCAGCCAAGCCTCGGGACAGGGGTACGAGCAGTACTTC	CASSQASGQGYEQYF
TRBD1	TRBJ2-1	TRBV6-6	.	TGTGCCAGCAGTCCTCCGACAGGGGCGAAGGGCAATGAGCAGTTCTTC	CASSPPTGAKGNEQFF
.	TRBJ2-5	TRBV6-6	.	TGTGCCAGCAGTATCGGAGTAGCGAGAGAGACCCAGTACTTC	CASSIGVARETQYF
.	TRBJ1-3	TRBV18	.	TGTGCCAGCACGAGAACCTCTGGAAACACCATATATTTT	CASTRTSGNTIYF
TRBD1	TRBJ1-5	TRBV9	.	TGTGCCAGCAGCGGTCCGGGACAGGGCAATCAGCCCCAGCATTTT	CASSGPGQGNQPQHF
TRBD1	TRBJ2-7	TRBV10-3	.	TGTGCCATCAGTGAAGTGAGGACAGGACCCTACGAGCAGTACTTC	CAISEVRTGPYEQYF
.	TRBJ2-7	TRBV19	.	TGTGCCAGTAGCCCTCGGGGATCCTACGAGCAGTACTTC	CASSPRGSYEQYF
.	TRBJ1-1	TRBV21-1	.	TGTGCCCAAGGGAAGGGGAGGACTGAAGCTTTCTTT	CAQGKGRTEAFF
TRBD1	TRBJ2-3	TRBV11-1	.	TGTGCCAGCAGCAAGGACAGGGGGCGGACAGATACGCAGTATTTT	CASSKDRGRTDTQYF
.	TRBJ1-1	TRBV18	.	TGTGCCAGCTCACCATCGGGGGTGAACACTGAAGCTTTCTTT	CASSPSGVNTEAFF
TRBD1	TRBJ2-5	TRBV5-1	.	TGCGCCAGCAGCTTGCAAGGGGACAGAGAGACCCAGTACTTC	CASSLQGDRETQYF
.	TRBJ2-5	TRBV25-1	.	TGTGCCAGCAGCCACTCTGGGGGGAGAGAGACCCAGTACTTC	CASSHSGGRETQYF
.	TRBJ2-2	TRBV9	.	TGTGCCAGCAGCCCACGTTCCGCTGGGACCGGGGAGCTGTTTTTT	CASSPRSAGTGELFF
.	TRBJ1-1	TRBV5-4	.	TGTGCCAGCAGCTTGAGAGGGACGCTGAACACTGAAGCTTTCTTT	CASSLRGTLNTEAFF
.	TRBJ2-5	TRBV6-4	.	TGTGCCAGCAGTGGAGGGGGGAGGATGCAGACCCAGTACTTC	CASSGGGRMQTQYF
.	TRBJ2-2	TRBV3-1/TRBV3-2	.	TGTGCCAGCAACCGGGCAGCGGCCACCGGGGAGCTGTTTTTT	CASNRAAATGELFF
TRBD1	TRBJ1-5	TRBV5-6	.	TGTGCCAGCAGCGCAGACAGGGGGCGACAGCCCCAGCATTTT	CASSADRGRQPQHF
.	TRBJ2-1	TRBV12-5	.	TGTGCTAGTGGTGTGGGGTATCATGAGCAGTTCTTC	CASGVGYHEQFF
.	TRBJ2-3	TRBV3-1/TRBV3-2	.	TGTGCCAGCAGCCAAGCAACGGGAGCGGGAGATACGCAGTATTTT	CASSQATGAGDTQYF
TRBD1	TRBJ2-7	TRBV11-2	.	TGTGCCAGCAGCCAGGACAGGGGGCACGAGCAGTACTTC	CASSQDRGHEQYF
.	TRBJ1-1	TRBV27	.	TGTGCCAGCAGTTACGGACAGAACACTGAAGCTTTCTTT	CASSYGQNTEAFF
.	TRBJ2-1	TRBV3-1/TRBV3-2	once	TGTGCCAGCAGCGGGGGGAATGAGCAGTTCTTC	CASSGGNEQFF
.	TRBJ1-2	TRBV6-6	.	TGTGCCAGCAGTTACGAGGGGGGAGGGGATGGCTACACCTTC	CASSYEGGGDGYTF
TRBD1	TRBJ1-2	TRBV29-1	.	TGCAGCGTTTGGGATTGGGACAGGGGGCGTTCGAACTATGGCTACACCTTC	CSVWDWDRGRSNYGYTF
TRBD1	TRBJ1-1	TRBV28	.	TGTGCCAGCAGCCGGGACAGGGGTACTGAAGCTTTCTTT	CASSRDRGTEAFF
.	TRBJ2-7	TRBV7-9	.	TGTGCCAGCAGCCCTAGAAGGGACAGCGGGGTAGGCTCCTACGAGCAGTACTTC	CASSPRRDSGVGSYEQYF
.	TRBJ1-2	TRBV14	.	TGTGCCAGCTGGCTGGGAATTCCGGGGGGGGGCTACACCTTC	CASWLGIPGGGYTF
.	TRBJ1-3	TRBV30	once	TGTGCCTCGGGACGGGACTCTGGAAACACCATATATTTT	CASGRDSGNTIYF
.	TRBJ1-2	TRBV7-2	.	TGTGCCAGCAGCTTAGTATATAGGGACAAAGGCTACACCTTC	CASSLVYRDKGYTF
.	TRBJ1-1	TRBV2	.	TGTGCCAGCAGTGATTACACTGAAGCTTTCTTT	CASSDYTEAFF
.	TRBJ1-2	TRBV20-1	.	TGCAGTGCTAGTGGCTCCAGAACGGGCTACACCTTC	CSASGSRTGYTF
.	TRBJ2-1	TRBV5-5	.	TGTGCCAGCAGCTTGGGGGGTTATGAGCAGTTCTTC	CASSLGGYEQFF
.	TRBJ2-3	TRBV9	.	TGTGCCAGCAGCGGGACTACCCGCACAGATACGCAGTATTTT	CASSGTTRTDTQYF